This T cell receptor beta chain emerged from a study of cytomegalovirus exposure and HLA in healthy donors. The protocol was immunoSEQ multiplex PCR, while the TCRdb copy is restricted to in-frame clones and leaves out a portion. This table holds fewer than 150,000 clones, around 86% found once. About this clone: Its target is not known.

Trimming pared 0 bases from V and 6 bases from J, leaving 12 bases between. The CDR3 is made up of 14 amino acids. The germline V gene has CDR1 SGHNT and CDR2 YYREEE (reference sequence). Broader study findings: CMV antigen specificity was confirmed in vitro for a few CMV-associated chains.

The rearrangement links TRBV5-4 to TRBJ1-1, with a tentative D call TRBD1 (6 bases). This TCR came from a man between 18 and 29 years old in good health and CMV-seronegative. Sequencing input: PBMCs. The chain's CDR3 is CASSLGGGGSEAFF. The CDR3 nucleotides are TGTGCCAGCAGCTTGGGGGGGGGCGGATCTGAAGCTTTCTTT.